Below are 16 T cell receptor beta chains sequenced from a single sample in a study of blood T cell repertoires in COVID-19. Generated by immunoSEQ multiplex PCR, the TCRdb table keeps only in-frame clones and is missing some. The data hold about 160,000 clones, with 80% observed a single time. Sequencing was done on a sample of PBMCs or T cells enriched from blood (not recorded which). Receptors originate from a woman aged 60 to 75 who had recovered from COVID-19.

This chain uses TRBV19 with TRBJ2-7, with D possibly being TRBD2 (6 bases). This CDR3 spans 12 amino acids. Germline-derived CDR1 and CDR2 are LNHDA and SQIVND (reference sequence). V was clipped by 7 bases and J by 2 bases, with 9 bases between them. CDR3 region: CASTSETYEQYF. The CDR3 DNA reads TGTGCCAGTACTAGCGAGACCTACGAGCAGTACTTC.

V gene TRBV11-2 combines with J gene TRBJ1-2; 9 nucleotides align to TRBD1. CDR1 is SGHAT, CDR2 FQNNGV, per germline. The junction had 8 bases not matched to a gene; V was cut back by 1 base and J by 8 bases. This CDR3 contains 15 residues. The DNA for the CDR3 is TGTGCCAGCAGCTTAGGGACAGGGGTTTTTGAGGGCTACACCTTC. It specifies CASSLGTGVFEGYTF.

The chain uses TRBV18 and TRBJ2-5, with D unresolved. The CDR3 is 11 amino acids. Deletions cut 4 bases from V and 2 bases from J, with 2 bases between. Germline V CDR1 and CDR2: KGHSH, LQKENI. Written as DNA, the CDR3 is TGTGCCAGCTCACTACAAGAGACCCAGTACTTC. This codes for CASSLQETQYF.

This clone was seen just once. The rearrangement uses TRBV7-2 and TRBJ2-3; D may be TRBD2 (5 bases). Germline V gives CDR1 SGHTA, CDR2 FQGNSA. The V end was cut by 4 bases, the J end by 2 bases, with 10 bases between. The CDR3 extends over 14 amino acids. CDR3 region: CASSSSGLTDTQYF. Here the CDR3 DNA reads TGTGCCAGCAGCTCCTCAGGACTCACAGATACGCAGTATTTT. The full variable domain, its missing parts supplied by reference TRBV7-2 and TRBJ2-3, is GAGVSQSPSNKVTEKGKDVELRCDPISGHTALYWYRQSLGQGLEFLIYFQGNSAPDKSGLPSDRFSAERTGGSVSTLTIQRTQQEDSAVYLCASSSSGLTDTQYFGPGTRLTVL.

This clone is a singleton in its sample. This chain joins TRBV5-1 and TRBJ1-1, with TRBD1 matching over 8 bases. The V and J ends lost 4 bases and 0 bases, in that order; junction bases with no gene match: 5. There are 15 residues in the CDR3. Germline V lookup: CDR1 SGHRS, CDR2 YFSETQ. The CDR3 bases are TGCGCCAGCAGCACCAGGGGGCCAATGAACACTGAAGCTTTCTTT. It is translated as CASSTRGPMNTEAFF.

This clone was picked up a small number of times. DNA for the CDR3: TGTGCCAGCACCAAGACTAGCGGAGGGTCCTACAATGAGCAGTTCTTC. It codes for CASTKTSGGSYNEQFF. The chain combines TRBV7-9 with TRBJ2-1, with TRBD2 identical over 9 bases. Trimming took 7 bases from V and 1 from J; bases not matched to a gene: 8. The CDR3 sequence is 16 residues long. From germline, CDR1 is SEHNR and CDR2 FQNEAQ (reference sequence).

The V gene is TRBV10-3, the J gene TRBJ2-7; 8 bases map to TRBD1. Unmatched junction bases numbered 8, after V lost 4 bases and J lost 6 bases. Germline loops: CDR1 ENHRY, CDR2 SYGVKD. This CDR3 comprises 14 residues. The CDR3, as DNA: TGTGCCATCAGTGGACAGGGGAAAGCTGGCGAGCAGTACTTC. Protein sequence: CAISGQGKAGEQYF.

The V and J genes are TRBV9 and TRBJ2-5; 14 bases fit TRBD2. The V gene's germline CDR1 is SGDLS and CDR2 YYNGEE. Trimming cost V 3 bases and J 4 bases; bases outside gene matches: 5. This CDR3 spans 16 amino acids. CDR3 nucleotide sequence: TGTGCCAGCAGCGCCGGACTAGCGGGGGGTCTAGAGACCCAGTACTTC. Its protein product is CASSAGLAGGLETQYF.

The rearrangement joins TRBV9 to TRBJ1-2; the D is unclear. The germline CDR1 and CDR2 sequences are SGDLS and YYNGEE. The length of the CDR3 is 17 residues. The V and J ends lost 4 bases and 2 bases respectively, with 21 bases between them. The CDR3 DNA reads TGTGCCAGCAGCCAGGTCGGGGAGCACCTTCGGAACTATGGCTACACCTTC. Amino acids: CASSQVGEHLRNYGYTF.

V is TRBV5-4 and J is TRBJ2-2; D may be TRBD2 (5 bases). The CDR3 has 16 amino acids. Germline V lookup: CDR1 SGHNT, CDR2 YYREEE (reference sequence). With 0 bases removed from V and 0 bases from J, the gap between germline ends came to 9 bases. CDR3 DNA: TGTGCCAGCAGCTTGGATCTGGGAGCGAACACCGGGGAGCTGTTTTTT. Translation gives CASSLDLGANTGELFF.

There are a few counts of this clone. The V gene is TRBV29-1, the J gene TRBJ1-4; TRBD1 aligns across 8 bases. The germline V gene has CDR1 SQVTM and CDR2 ANQGSEA. The CDR3 contains 13 residues. With V trimmed by 6 bases and J by 6 bases, 6 bases remained unmatched. CDR3 loop: CSVAADRDEKLFF. The CDR3 bases are TGCAGCGTAGCTGCGGACAGGGATGAAAAACTGTTTTTT.

The V call is TRBV24-1, the J call TRBJ2-1, with a weak D call TRBD2 (5 bases). CDR3 length: 15 amino acids. V was shortened by 1 base and J by 7 bases, with 13 bases between the two germline ends. The V gene's germline CDR1 is KGHDR and CDR2 SFDVKD. CDR3 amino acids: CATSDFPSRANEQFF. The CDR3 DNA reads as TGTGCCACCAGTGATTTTCCTTCGAGGGCGAATGAGCAGTTCTTC.

The chain couples TRBV19 to TRBJ1-2; 8 bases match TRBD1. V shed 3 bases, J shed 5 bases, and the junction held 2 bases outside the gene matches. This CDR3 comprises 13 residues. The germline V gene has CDR1 LNHDA and CDR2 SQIVND (reference sequence). In DNA, the CDR3 is TGTGCCAGTAGTATTACAGGGGGTTATGGCTACACCTTC. Its protein is CASSITGGYGYTF.

V is TRBV6-5 and J is TRBJ1-2, with 9 bases that match TRBD1. Germline V gives CDR1 MNHEY, CDR2 SVGAGI. Losses at the gene ends were 6 bases for V and 8 bases for J; bases not matched to a gene: 10. This CDR3 spans 14 amino acids. The DNA of the CDR3 is TGTGCCAGCAGGAGACAGGGGGGGAGCGTCGGCTACACCTTC. It specifies CASRRQGGSVGYTF.

V usage is TRBV15 and J usage is TRBJ2-7; 7 nucleotides match TRBD1. This CDR3 contains 14 residues. V lost 7 bases to trimming and J lost 3 bases; unmatched junction nucleotides: 9. Germline CDR1 is LNHNV and CDR2 is YYDKDF (reference sequence). This chain's CDR3 is CATTKTGAFYEQYF. As DNA, the CDR3 is TGTGCCACCACCAAAACAGGGGCTTTCTACGAGCAGTACTTC.

The rearrangement uses TRBV19 and TRBJ2-3; D may be TRBD2 (5 bases). This CDR3 contains 15 residues. Germline V CDR1 and CDR2: LNHDA, SQIVND (reference sequence). The ends were cut back, 0 bases at V and 2 bases at J, with 9 bases in the middle. The DNA of the CDR3 is TGTGCCAGTAGTATAGACGGAGGACCCACAGATACGCAGTATTTT. Translation gives CASSIDGGPTDTQYF.